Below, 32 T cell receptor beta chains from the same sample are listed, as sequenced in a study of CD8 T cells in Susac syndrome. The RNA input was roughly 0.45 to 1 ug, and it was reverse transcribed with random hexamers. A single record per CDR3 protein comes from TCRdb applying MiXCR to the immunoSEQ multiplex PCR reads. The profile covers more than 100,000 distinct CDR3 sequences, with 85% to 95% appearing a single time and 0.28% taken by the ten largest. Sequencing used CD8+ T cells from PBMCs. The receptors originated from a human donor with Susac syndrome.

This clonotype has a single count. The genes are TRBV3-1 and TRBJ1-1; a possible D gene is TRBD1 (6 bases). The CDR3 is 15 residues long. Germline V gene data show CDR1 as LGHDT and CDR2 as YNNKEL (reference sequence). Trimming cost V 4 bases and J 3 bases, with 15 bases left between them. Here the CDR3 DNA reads TGTGCCAGCAGCCCGGGGGCCAGGGTCGACACTGAAGCTTTCTTT. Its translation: CASSPGARVDTEAFF. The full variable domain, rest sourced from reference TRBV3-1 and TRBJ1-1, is DTAVSQTPKYLVTQMGNDKSIKCEQNLGHDTMYWYKQDSKKFLKIMFSYNNKELIINETVPNRFSPKSPDKAHLNLHINSLELGDSAVYFCASSPGARVDTEAFFGQGTRLTVV.

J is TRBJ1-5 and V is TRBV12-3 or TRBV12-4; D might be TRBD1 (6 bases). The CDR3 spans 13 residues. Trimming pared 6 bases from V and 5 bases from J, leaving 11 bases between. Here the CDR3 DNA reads TGTGCCAGCAGCTCCCGGACAGATCAGCCCCAGCATTTT. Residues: CASSSRTDQPQHF.

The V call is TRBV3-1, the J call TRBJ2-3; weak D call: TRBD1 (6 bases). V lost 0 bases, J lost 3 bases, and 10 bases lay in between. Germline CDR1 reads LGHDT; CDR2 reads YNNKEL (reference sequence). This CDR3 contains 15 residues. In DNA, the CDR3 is TGTGCCAGCAGCCAAGATGCCGGACAGACAGATACGCAGTATTTT. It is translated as CASSQDAGQTDTQYF.

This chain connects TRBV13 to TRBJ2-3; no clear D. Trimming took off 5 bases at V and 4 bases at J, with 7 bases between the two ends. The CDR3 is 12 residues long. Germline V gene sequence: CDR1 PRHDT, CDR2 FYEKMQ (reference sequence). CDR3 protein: CASSLFSDTQYF. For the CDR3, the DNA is TGTGCCAGCAGCCTCTTTTCAGATACGCAGTATTTT.

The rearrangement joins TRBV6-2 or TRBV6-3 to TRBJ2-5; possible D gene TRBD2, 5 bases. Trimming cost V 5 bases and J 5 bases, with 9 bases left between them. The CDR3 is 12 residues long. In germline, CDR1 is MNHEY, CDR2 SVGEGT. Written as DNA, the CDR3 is TGTGCCAGCAGTATGGAGGAGGAGACCCAGTACTTC. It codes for CASSMEEETQYF.

CDR3 in DNA: TGTGCCAGCGTTGAGAATTTGGGGAGGAATTCACCCCTCCACTTT. It encodes CASVENLGRNSPLHF. V usage is TRBV6-5 and J usage is TRBJ1-6; D is unresolved. The CDR3 spans 15 residues. Trimming cost V 8 bases and J 7 bases, with 18 bases left between them. From germline, CDR1 is MNHEY and CDR2 SVGAGI.

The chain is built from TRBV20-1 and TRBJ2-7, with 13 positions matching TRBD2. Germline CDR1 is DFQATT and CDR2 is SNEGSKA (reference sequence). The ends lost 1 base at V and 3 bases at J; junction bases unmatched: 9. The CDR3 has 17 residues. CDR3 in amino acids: CSARVPLGTSGDYEQYF. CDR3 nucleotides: TGCAGTGCTAGAGTTCCGCTCGGGACTAGCGGGGACTACGAGCAGTACTTC.

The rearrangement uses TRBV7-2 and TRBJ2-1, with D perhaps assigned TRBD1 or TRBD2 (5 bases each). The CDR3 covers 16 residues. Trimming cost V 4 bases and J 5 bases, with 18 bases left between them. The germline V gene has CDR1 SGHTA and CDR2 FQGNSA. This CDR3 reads CASSSFTGPPHNEQFF. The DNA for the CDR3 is TGTGCCAGCAGCTCGTTCACGGGGCCCCCCCACAATGAGCAGTTCTTC.

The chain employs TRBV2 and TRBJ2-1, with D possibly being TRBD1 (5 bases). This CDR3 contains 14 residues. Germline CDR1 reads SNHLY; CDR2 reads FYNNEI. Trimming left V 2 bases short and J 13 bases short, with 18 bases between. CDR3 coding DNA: TGTGCCAGCAGTGAAATGTCAGGGTTAGCCGATCAGTTCTTC. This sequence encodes CASSEMSGLADQFF.

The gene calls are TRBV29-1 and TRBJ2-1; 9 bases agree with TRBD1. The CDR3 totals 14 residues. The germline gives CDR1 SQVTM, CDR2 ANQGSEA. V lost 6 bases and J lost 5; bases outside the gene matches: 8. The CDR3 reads CSVDPGQGDNEQFF. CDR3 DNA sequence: TGCAGCGTGGACCCGGGACAGGGAGACAATGAGCAGTTCTTC.

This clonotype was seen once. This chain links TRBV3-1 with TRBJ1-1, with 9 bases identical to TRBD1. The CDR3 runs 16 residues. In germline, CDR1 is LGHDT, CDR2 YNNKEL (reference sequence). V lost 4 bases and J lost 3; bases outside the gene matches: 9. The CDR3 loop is CASSPQHRGHDTEAFF. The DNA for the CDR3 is TGTGCCAGCAGCCCACAGCACAGGGGGCATGACACTGAAGCTTTCTTT.

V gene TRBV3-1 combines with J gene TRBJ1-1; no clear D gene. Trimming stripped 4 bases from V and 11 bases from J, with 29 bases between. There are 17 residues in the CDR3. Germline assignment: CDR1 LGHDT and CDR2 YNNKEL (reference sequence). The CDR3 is CASSRWDYETLALGAFF. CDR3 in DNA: TGTGCCAGCAGCCGGTGGGATTATGAGACTCTCGCCCTGGGGGCTTTCTTT.

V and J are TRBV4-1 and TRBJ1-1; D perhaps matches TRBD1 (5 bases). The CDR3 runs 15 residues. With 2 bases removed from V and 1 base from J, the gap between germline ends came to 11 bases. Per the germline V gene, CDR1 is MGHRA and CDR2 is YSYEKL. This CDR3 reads CASSQLTGKNTEAFF. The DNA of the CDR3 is TGCGCCAGCAGCCAACTCACAGGCAAGAACACTGAAGCTTTCTTT.

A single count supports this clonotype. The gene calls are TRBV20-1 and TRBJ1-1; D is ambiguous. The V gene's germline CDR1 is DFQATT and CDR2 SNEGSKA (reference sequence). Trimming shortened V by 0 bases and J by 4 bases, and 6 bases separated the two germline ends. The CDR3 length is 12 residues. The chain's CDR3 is CSARDLGTEAFF. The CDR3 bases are TGCAGTGCTAGAGATTTGGGCACTGAAGCTTTCTTT.

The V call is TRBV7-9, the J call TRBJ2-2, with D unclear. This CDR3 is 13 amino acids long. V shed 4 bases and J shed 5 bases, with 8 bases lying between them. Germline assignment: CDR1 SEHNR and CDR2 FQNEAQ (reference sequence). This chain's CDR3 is CASSSPLTGELFF. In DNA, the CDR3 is TGTGCCAGCAGCTCCCCACTGACCGGGGAGCTGTTTTTT. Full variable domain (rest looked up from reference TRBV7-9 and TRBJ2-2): DTGVSQNPRHKITKRGQNVTFRCDPISEHNRLYWYRQTLGQGPEFLTYFQNEAQLEKSRLLSDRFSAERPKGSFSTLEIQRTEQGDSAMYLCASSSPLTGELFFGEGSRLTVL.

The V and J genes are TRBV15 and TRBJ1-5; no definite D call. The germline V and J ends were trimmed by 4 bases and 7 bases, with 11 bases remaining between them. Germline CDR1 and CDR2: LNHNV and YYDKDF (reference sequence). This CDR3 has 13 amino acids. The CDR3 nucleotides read TGTGCCACCAGCACCCCCGGGATGCAGCCCCAGCATTTT. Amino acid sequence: CATSTPGMQPQHF.

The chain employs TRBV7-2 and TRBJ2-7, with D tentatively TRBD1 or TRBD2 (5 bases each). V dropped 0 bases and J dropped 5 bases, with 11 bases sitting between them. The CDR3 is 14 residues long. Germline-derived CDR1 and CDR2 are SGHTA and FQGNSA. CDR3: CASSLARGPNEQYF. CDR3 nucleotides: TGTGCCAGCAGCTTAGCACGGGGCCCCAACGAGCAGTACTTC.

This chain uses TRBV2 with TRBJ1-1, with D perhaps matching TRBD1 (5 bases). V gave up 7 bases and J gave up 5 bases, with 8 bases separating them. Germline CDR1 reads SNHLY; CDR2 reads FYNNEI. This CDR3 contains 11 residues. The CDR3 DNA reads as TGTGCCAGCATGGGGGGGACTGAAGCTTTCTTT. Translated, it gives CASMGGTEAFF.

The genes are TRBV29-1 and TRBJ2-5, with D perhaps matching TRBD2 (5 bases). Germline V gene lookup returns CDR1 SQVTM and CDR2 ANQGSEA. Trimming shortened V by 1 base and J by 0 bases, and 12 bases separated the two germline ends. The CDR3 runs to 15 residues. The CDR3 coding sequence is TGCAGCGTTGAAGGTGGAGGCGTTTACCAAGAGACCCAGTACTTC. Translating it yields CSVEGGGVYQETQYF.

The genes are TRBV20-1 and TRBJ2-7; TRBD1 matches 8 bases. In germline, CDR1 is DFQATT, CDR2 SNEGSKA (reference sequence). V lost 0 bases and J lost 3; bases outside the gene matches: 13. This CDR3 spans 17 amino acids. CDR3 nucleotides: TGCAGTGCTAGAGATACGCAGGGGGCGATATCGATCTACGAGCAGTACTTC. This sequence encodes CSARDTQGAISIYEQYF.

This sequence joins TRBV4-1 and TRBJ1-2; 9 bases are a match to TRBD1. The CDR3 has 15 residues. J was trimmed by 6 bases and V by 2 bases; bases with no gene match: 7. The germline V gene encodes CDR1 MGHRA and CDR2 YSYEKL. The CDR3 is CASSQPGTGKDGYTF. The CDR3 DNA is TGCGCCAGCAGCCAACCGGGGACAGGGAAGGATGGCTACACCTTC.

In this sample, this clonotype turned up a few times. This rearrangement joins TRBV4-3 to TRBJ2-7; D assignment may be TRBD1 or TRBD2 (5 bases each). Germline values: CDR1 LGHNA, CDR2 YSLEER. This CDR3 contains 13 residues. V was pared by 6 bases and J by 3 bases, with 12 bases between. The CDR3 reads CASSLSGGYEQYF. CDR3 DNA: TGCGCCAGCAGTCTAAGTGGGGGCTACGAGCAGTACTTC.

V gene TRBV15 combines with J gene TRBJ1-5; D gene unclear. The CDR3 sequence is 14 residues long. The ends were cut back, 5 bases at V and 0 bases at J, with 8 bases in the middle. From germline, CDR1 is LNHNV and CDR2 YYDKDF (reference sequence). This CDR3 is CATSGENSNQPQHF. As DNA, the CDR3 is TGTGCCACCAGCGGGGAAAATAGCAATCAGCCCCAGCATTTT.

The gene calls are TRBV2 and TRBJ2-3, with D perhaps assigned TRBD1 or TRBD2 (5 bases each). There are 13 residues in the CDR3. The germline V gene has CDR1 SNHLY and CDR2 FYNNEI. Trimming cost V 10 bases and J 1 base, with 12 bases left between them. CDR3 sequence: CATSEGRTDTQYF. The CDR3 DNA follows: TGTGCCACCTCCGAGGGGCGCACAGATACGCAGTATTTT.

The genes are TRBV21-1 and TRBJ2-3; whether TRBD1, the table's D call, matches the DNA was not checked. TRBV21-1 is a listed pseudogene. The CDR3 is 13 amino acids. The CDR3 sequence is CASRGRDPDTQYF. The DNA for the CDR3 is TGTGCCAGCCGAGGACGGGACCCAGATACGCAGTATTTT.

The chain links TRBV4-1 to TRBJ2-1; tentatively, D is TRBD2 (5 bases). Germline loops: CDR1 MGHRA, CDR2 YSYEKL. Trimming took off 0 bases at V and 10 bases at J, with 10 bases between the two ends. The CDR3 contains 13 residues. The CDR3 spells CASSQEPSGEQFF. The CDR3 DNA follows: TGCGCCAGCAGCCAAGAACCCTCGGGGGAGCAGTTCTTC.

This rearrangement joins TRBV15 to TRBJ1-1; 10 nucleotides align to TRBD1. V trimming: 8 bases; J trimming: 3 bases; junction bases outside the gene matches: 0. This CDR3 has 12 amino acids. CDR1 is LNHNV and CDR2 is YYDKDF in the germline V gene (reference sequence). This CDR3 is CATGQGDTEAFF. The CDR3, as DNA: TGTGCCACCGGACAGGGGGACACTGAAGCTTTCTTT. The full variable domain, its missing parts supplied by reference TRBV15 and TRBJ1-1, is DAMVIQNPRYQVTQFGKPVTLSCSQTLNHNVMYWYQQKSSQAPKLLFHYYDKDFNNEADTPDNFQSRRPNTSFCFLDIRSPGLGDTAMYLCATGQGDTEAFFGQGTRLTVV.

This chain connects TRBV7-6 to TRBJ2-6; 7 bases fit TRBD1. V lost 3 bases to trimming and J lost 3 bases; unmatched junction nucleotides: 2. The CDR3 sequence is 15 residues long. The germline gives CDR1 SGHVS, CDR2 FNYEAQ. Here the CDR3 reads CASSLNRGGANVLTF. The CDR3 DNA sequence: TGTGCCAGCAGCTTGAACAGGGGTGGGGCCAACGTCCTGACTTTC.

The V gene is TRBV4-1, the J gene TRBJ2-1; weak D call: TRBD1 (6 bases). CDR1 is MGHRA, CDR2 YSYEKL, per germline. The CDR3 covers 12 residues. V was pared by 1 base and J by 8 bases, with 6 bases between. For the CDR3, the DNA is TGCGCCAGCAGCCAAGGGACAGATGAGCAGTTCTTC. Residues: CASSQGTDEQFF.

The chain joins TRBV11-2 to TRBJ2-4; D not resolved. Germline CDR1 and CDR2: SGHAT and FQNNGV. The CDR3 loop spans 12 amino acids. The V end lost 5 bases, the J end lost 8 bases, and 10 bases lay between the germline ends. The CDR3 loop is CASSLRVDIQYF. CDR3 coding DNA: TGTGCCAGCAGCCTGCGTGTGGACATTCAGTACTTC.

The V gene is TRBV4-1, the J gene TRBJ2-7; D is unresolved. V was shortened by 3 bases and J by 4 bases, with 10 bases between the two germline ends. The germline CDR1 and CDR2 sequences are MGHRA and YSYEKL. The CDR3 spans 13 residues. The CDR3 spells CASSQTTSYEQYF. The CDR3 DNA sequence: TGCGCCAGCAGCCAGACGACGAGTTACGAGCAGTACTTC.

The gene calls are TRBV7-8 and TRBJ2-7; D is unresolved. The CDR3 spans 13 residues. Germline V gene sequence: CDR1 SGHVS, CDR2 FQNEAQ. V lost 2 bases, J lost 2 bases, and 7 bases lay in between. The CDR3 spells CASSLPHTYEQYF. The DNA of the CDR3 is TGTGCCAGCAGCTTACCCCATACCTACGAGCAGTACTTC.